One sample yielded the 30 T cell receptor beta chains listed below, sequenced in a study of radiation and T cells in renal cell carcinoma (TCRdb year 2020). The intended sense of this specimen's time point label: blood 4 weeks post-SBRT, at nephrectomy. The treatment or condition label on this specimen signifies: 15 Gy SBRT to primary tumor, nephrectomy 4 weeks later. The library came from the immunoSEQ multiplex PCR assay. The clones in this table, taken by TCRdb from immuneACCESS, are in-frame only. Not every clone is retained; where verified, under half of the shortfall comes from an unresolved V gene, and the cause of the rest is unknown. Across this sample there are roughly 64,000 clones, with around 80% seen only once. Of the sample, more than 6.5% falls within the top ten clones. The sample in question was blood, obtained from a patient whose treatment included radiotherapy and nephrectomy. These receptors were taken from a man aged 55 to 70 with renal cell carcinoma.

The chain combines TRBV7-9 with TRBJ1-3; D possibly corresponds to TRBD1 (6 bases). The V end lost 5 bases, the J end lost 2 bases, and 19 bases lay between the germline ends. Germline lookup yields CDR1 SEHNR and CDR2 FQNEAQ (reference sequence). The length of the CDR3 is 17 residues. The CDR3 bases are TGTGCCAGCAGCCGAAACAGGGTCCCTCGACCTGGAAACACCATATATTTT. Protein product: CASSRNRVPRPGNTIYF.

The gene calls are TRBV5-1 and TRBJ2-3, with 14 bases aligning to TRBD2. The CDR3 runs to 17 residues. V shed 1 base and J 5 bases; nucleotides not matched to a gene: 6. Germline lookup yields CDR1 SGHRS and CDR2 YFSETQ. The CDR3 is CASSLRGLAGVIDTQYF. CDR3 bases: TGCGCCAGCAGCTTGCGGGGACTAGCGGGAGTTATAGATACGCAGTATTTT. Combining the CDR3 with reference TRBV5-1 and TRBJ2-3 gives the whole variable domain KAGVTQTPRYLIKTRGQQVTLSCSPISGHRSVSWYQQTPGQGLQFLFEYFSETQRNKGNFPGRFSGRQFSNSRSEMNVSTLELGDSALYLCASSLRGLAGVIDTQYFGPGTRLTVL.

V usage is TRBV9 and J usage is TRBJ2-1; 12 bases fit TRBD2. Germline V gene sequence: CDR1 SGDLS, CDR2 YYNGEE. CDR3 size: 15 residues. Trimming cost V 4 bases and J 3 bases; bases outside gene matches: 2. CDR3 bases: TGTGCCAGCAGCCGACTAGCGGGAGTCTACAATGAGCAGTTCTTC. Amino acids: CASSRLAGVYNEQFF.

The chain is built from TRBV6-6 and TRBJ2-1; D is ambiguous. Germline CDR1 and CDR2: MNHNY and SVGAGI (reference sequence). The V end was cut by 5 bases, the J end by 7 bases, with 9 bases between. The CDR3 is made up of 12 amino acids. Written as DNA, the CDR3 is TGTGCCAGCAGTCTTGTGGGAAATGAGCAGTTCTTC. It specifies CASSLVGNEQFF.

CDR3 region: CASSKTGSTGANVLTF. CDR3 DNA sequence: TGTGCCAGTAGTAAAACAGGGTCTACTGGGGCCAACGTCCTGACTTTC. The chain combines TRBV19 with TRBJ2-6, with D possibly TRBD1 on 6 matching bases. CDR1 and CDR2 (germline): LNHDA, SQIVND (reference sequence). CDR3 length equals 16 residues. The V gene lost 4 bases and the J gene lost 2 bases, with 12 bases spanning the gap.

This clone has just one count. This chain's CDR3 is CSVDPSGGDEQYF. Written as DNA, the CDR3 is TGCAGCGTTGACCCCAGCGGGGGGGACGAGCAGTACTTC. The genes are TRBV29-1 and TRBJ2-7; 10 bases fit TRBD2. V lost 3 bases to trimming and J lost 5 bases; unmatched junction nucleotides: 4. Germline V gene sequence: CDR1 SQVTM, CDR2 ANQGSEA. The CDR3 totals 13 residues.

On this clone itself: This sample also contains other DNA sequences that code for the same CDR3. This chain connects TRBV10-1 to TRBJ2-3; 9 bases agree with TRBD2. CDR1 and CDR2 (germline): WNHNN, SYGVQD (reference sequence). V was pared by 3 bases and J by 3 bases, with 4 bases of the junction left unmatched. The length of the CDR3 is 15 residues. The CDR3 region has the DNA TGCGCCAGCAGTGAAGCTAGCGGGGCTACAGATACGCAGTATTTT. Amino acids: CASSEASGATDTQYF.

The rearrangement uses TRBV29-1 and TRBJ2-4; D is ambiguous. This CDR3 spans 10 amino acids. V lost 6 bases, J lost 2 bases, and 2 bases lay in between. Germline loops: CDR1 SQVTM, CDR2 ANQGSEA. This CDR3 is CSVTKNIQYF. The CDR3, as DNA: TGCAGCGTAACCAAAAACATTCAGTACTTC.

The CDR3 loop reads CASSGGSAYNEQFF. The CDR3 DNA is TGCGCCAGCAGCGGGGGATCGGCGTACAATGAGCAGTTCTTC. The V gene is TRBV5-1, the J gene TRBJ2-1, with D perhaps being TRBD1 or TRBD2 (5 bases each). Trimming shortened V by 4 bases and J by 4 bases, and 12 bases separated the two germline ends. The CDR3 is 14 amino acids. CDR1 and CDR2 (germline): SGHRS, YFSETQ.

The V and J genes are TRBV28 and TRBJ1-2, with a weak D call TRBD1 (5 bases). Germline CDR1 is MDHEN and CDR2 is SYDVKM. The CDR3 consists of 14 residues. V was cut by 6 bases and J by 6 bases, with 17 bases left in between. CDR3: CASSHNRGADGYTF. CDR3 bases: TGTGCCAGCAGCCACAACCGTGGGGCGGATGGCTACACCTTC.

J is TRBJ2-3 and V is TRBV7-9; the D gene is possibly TRBD2 (6 bases). The CDR3 sequence is 19 residues long. Trimming took 4 bases from V and 2 from J, leaving 25 bases between them. CDR1 SEHNR and CDR2 FQNEAQ come from the germline V gene (reference sequence). The DNA of the CDR3 is TGTGCCAGCAGCTCCAACAGGCCGGGTCGGGGAGGACCCACAGATACGCAGTATTTT. Translation: CASSSNRPGRGGPTDTQYF.

CDR3 region: CASRTGGMNTEAFF. As DNA, the CDR3 is TGTGCCAGCAGGACAGGGGGGATGAACACTGAAGCTTTCTTT. This rearrangement joins TRBV7-2 to TRBJ1-1, with TRBD1 matching over 9 bases. This CDR3 comprises 14 residues. V trimming: 6 bases; J trimming: 0 bases; junction bases outside the gene matches: 2. Germline lookup yields CDR1 SGHTA and CDR2 FQGNSA.

The CDR3: CASSFPGGGGQTQYF. The DNA for the CDR3 is TGTGCCAGCAGTTTTCCCGGCGGGGGGGGTCAGACCCAGTACTTC. The chain uses TRBV6-5 and TRBJ2-5; 9 bases fit TRBD2. The V and J ends lost 4 bases and 6 bases, in that order; junction bases with no gene match: 9. This CDR3 region has 15 residues. Germline V gene sequence: CDR1 MNHEY, CDR2 SVGAGI.

This chain uses TRBV7-8 with TRBJ1-1; D gene uncertain. The CDR3 contains 12 residues. Germline V CDR1 and CDR2: SGHVS, FQNEAQ. The ends were cut back, 5 bases at V and 0 bases at J, with 4 bases in the middle. The CDR3 DNA reads TGTGCCAGCAGCAGCATGAACACTGAAGCTTTCTTT. This codes for CASSSMNTEAFF. The full variable domain, with the rest looked up from reference TRBV7-8 and TRBJ1-1, is GAGVSQSPRYKVAKRGQDVALRCDPISGHVSLFWYQQALGQGPEFLTYFQNEAQLDKSGLPSDRFFAERPEGSVSTLKIQRTQQEDSAVYLCASSSMNTEAFFGQGTRLTVV.

The chain couples TRBV11-2 to TRBJ2-5; D possibly uses TRBD1 or TRBD2 (5 bases each). V was trimmed by 1 base and J by 4 bases, leaving 7 bases between them. The CDR3 is 13 amino acids. Germline CDR1 reads SGHAT; CDR2 reads FQNNGV. CDR3 DNA: TGTGCCAGCAGCTTAGGGGGGAGAGAGACCCAGTACTTC. It is translated as CASSLGGRETQYF.

Judged by abundance, this clone is medium-sized. The chain carries TRBV6-1 and TRBJ1-5; 9 nucleotides agree with TRBD1. V lost 5 bases to trimming and J lost 7 bases; unmatched junction nucleotides: 9. The germline gives CDR1 MNHNS, CDR2 SASEGT. The CDR3 loop spans 15 amino acids. CDR3: CASSSAGQGIQPQHF. CDR3 nucleotide sequence: TGTGCCAGCAGTTCAGCGGGACAGGGTATACAGCCCCAGCATTTT.

V usage is TRBV5-1 and J usage is TRBJ2-7, with 7 nucleotides matching TRBD1. The ends lost 4 bases at V and 2 bases at J; junction bases unmatched: 12. This CDR3 contains 16 residues. Germline V gene data show CDR1 as SGHRS and CDR2 as YFSETQ. This CDR3 is CASSREGTEYTYEQYF. CDR3 DNA: TGCGCCAGCAGCCGCGAAGGGACAGAATATACCTACGAGCAGTACTTC.

The rearrangement links TRBV23-1 to TRBJ2-1; D is perhaps TRBD2 (6 bases). TRBV23-1 is placed among ORFs of uncertain function. V was shortened by 6 bases and J by 10 bases, with 13 bases between the two germline ends. The CDR3 has 12 residues. CDR3 protein: CASSDGLPEQFF. The CDR3 DNA is TGCGCCAGCAGCGATGGACTACCCGAGCAGTTCTTC.

The DNA of the CDR3 is TGTGCCAGCTCACCGGGGGATTCTCGAAACACCATATATTTT. This translates into CASSPGDSRNTIYF. The J gene is TRBJ1-3, the V gene TRBV18; D perhaps matches TRBD1 (5 bases). V was shortened by 3 bases and J by 5 bases, with 11 bases between the two germline ends. The CDR3 is 14 amino acids. The germline V gene has CDR1 KGHSH and CDR2 LQKENI.

V is TRBV6-5 and J is TRBJ1-1; D perhaps matches TRBD1 (6 bases). The CDR3 sequence is 15 residues long. The germline gives CDR1 MNHEY, CDR2 SVGAGI. Trimming took 6 bases from V and 1 from J, leaving 15 bases between them. The CDR3 sequence is CASSLPGDKNTEAFF. The CDR3 DNA is TGTGCCAGCAGCCTCCCGGGGGACAAGAACACTGAAGCTTTCTTT.

V gene TRBV10-2 combines with J gene TRBJ1-1; D gene uncertain. With 8 bases removed from V and 2 bases from J, the gap between germline ends came to 9 bases. Germline CDR1 is WSHSY and CDR2 is SAAADI. The CDR3 contains 12 residues. In DNA form, the CDR3 reads TGCGCCAGCGGGCCGGGAAACACTGAAGCTTTCTTT. It is translated as CASGPGNTEAFF.

The chain links TRBV19 to TRBJ1-2; 11 positions match TRBD1. V was clipped by 8 bases and J by 4 bases; unmatched bases: 3. Germline values: CDR1 LNHDA, CDR2 SQIVND (reference sequence). The length of the CDR3 is 13 residues. The CDR3 region has the DNA TGTGCCAGTGGGGACAGGGGGACCTATGGCTACACCTTC. It codes for CASGDRGTYGYTF.

The gene calls are TRBV5-1 and TRBJ2-3, with 9 nucleotides matching TRBD1. V dropped 6 bases and J dropped 2; count of bases not matched to a gene: 10. Germline V gene sequence: CDR1 SGHRS, CDR2 YFSETQ. The CDR3 is made up of 16 amino acids. The CDR3: CASTEPGTGLTDTQYF. CDR3 DNA: TGCGCCAGCACCGAACCCGGGACAGGGCTCACAGATACGCAGTATTTT.

The J gene is TRBJ2-3, the V gene TRBV9, with D maybe TRBD2 (6 bases). In germline, CDR1 is SGDLS, CDR2 YYNGEE. Trimming left V 7 bases short and J 0 bases short, with 18 bases between. This CDR3 is built from 16 residues. The CDR3 DNA sequence: TGTGCCAGCGGCTTAAATAGCGGACTAAGCACAGATACGCAGTATTTT. As protein: CASGLNSGLSTDTQYF.

The chain joins TRBV7-9 to TRBJ1-5, with no clear D. CDR1 is SEHNR, CDR2 FQNEAQ, per germline (reference sequence). The CDR3 spans 17 residues. Trimming removed 0 bases from V and 2 bases from J, with 14 bases in between. The CDR3 protein is CASSLAASGVGNQPQHF. CDR3 DNA: TGTGCCAGCAGCTTAGCTGCATCCGGGGTCGGCAATCAGCCCCAGCATTTT.

The J gene is TRBJ2-3, the V gene TRBV10-3; D is unresolved. Germline V CDR1 and CDR2: ENHRY, SYGVKD. Deletions cut 4 bases from V and 3 bases from J, with 17 bases between. The CDR3 sequence is 16 residues long. This chain's CDR3 is CAISGSVGISTDTQYF. The CDR3 nucleotides read TGTGCCATCAGTGGGAGCGTAGGGATTAGTACAGATACGCAGTATTTT.

The V and J genes are TRBV11-3 and TRBJ2-3; perhaps TRBD2 as D (5 bases). The CDR3 is 14 amino acids. V dropped 5 bases and J dropped 10 bases, with 19 bases sitting between them. Germline assignment: CDR1 SGHNT and CDR2 YENEEA. The CDR3 region is CASSRTRESESQYF. The DNA for the CDR3 is TGTGCCAGCAGCCGGACTCGTGAGTCCGAGTCGCAGTATTTT. Based on the CDR3 plus reference TRBV11-3 and TRBJ2-3, the full variable domain is EAGVVQSPRYKIIEKKQPVAFWCNPISGHNTLYWYLQNLGQGPELLIRYENEEAVDDSQLPKDRFSAERLKGVDSTLKIQPAELGDSAVYLCASSRTRESESQYFGPGTRLTVL.

For this clone: In the same sample, other DNA sequences code for this CDR3. The J gene is TRBJ2-5, the V gene TRBV29-1; D unresolved. CDR1 is SQVTM and CDR2 is ANQGSEA in the germline V gene. The V end lost 6 bases, the J end lost 1 base, and 9 bases lay between the germline ends. This CDR3 has 12 amino acids. CDR3 nucleotides: TGCAGCGTCGTTGCGCCCCAAGAGACCCAGTACTTC. This encodes CSVVAPQETQYF.

This chain joins TRBV7-2 and TRBJ2-3, with 11 bases lining up with TRBD2. This CDR3 is 17 amino acids long. Germline V gene data show CDR1 as SGHTA and CDR2 as FQGNSA. V dropped 1 base and J dropped 6; count of bases not matched to a gene: 9. The CDR3 sequence is CASSLVGSGGAMDTQYF. CDR3 in DNA: TGTGCCAGCAGCTTAGTAGGTAGCGGGGGGGCCATGGATACGCAGTATTTT.

This clone turned up a few times. The rearrangement uses TRBV12-5 and TRBJ2-1, with D possibly being TRBD1 (5 bases). Germline V gene data show CDR1 as LGHNT and CDR2 as FRNRAP. V lost 6 bases to trimming and J lost 9 bases, with 12 bases between them. This CDR3 region has 12 residues. The CDR3 nucleotides read TGTGCTAGTGGGCCATGGCAGGGTGAGCAGTTCTTC. Protein product: CASGPWQGEQFF.